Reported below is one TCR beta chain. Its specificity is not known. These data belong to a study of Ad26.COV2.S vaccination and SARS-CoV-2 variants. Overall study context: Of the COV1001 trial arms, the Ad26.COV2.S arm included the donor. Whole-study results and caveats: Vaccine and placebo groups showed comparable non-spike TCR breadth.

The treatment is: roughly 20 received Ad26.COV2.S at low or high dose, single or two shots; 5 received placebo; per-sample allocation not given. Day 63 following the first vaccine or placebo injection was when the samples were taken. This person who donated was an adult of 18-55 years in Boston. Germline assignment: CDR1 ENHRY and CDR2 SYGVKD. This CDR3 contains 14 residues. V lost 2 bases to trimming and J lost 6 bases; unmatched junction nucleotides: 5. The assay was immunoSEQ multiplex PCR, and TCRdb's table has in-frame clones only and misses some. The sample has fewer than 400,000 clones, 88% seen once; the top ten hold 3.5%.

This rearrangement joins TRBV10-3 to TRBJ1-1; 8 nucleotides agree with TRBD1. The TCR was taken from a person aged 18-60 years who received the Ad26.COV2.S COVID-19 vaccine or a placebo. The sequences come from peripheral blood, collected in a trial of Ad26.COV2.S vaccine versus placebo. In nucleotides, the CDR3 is TGTGCCATCAGTGAGGACGACAGGGGCCCTGAAGCTTTCTTT. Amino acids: CAISEDDRGPEAFF.